A selection of T cell receptor beta chains follows, all from one sample in a study of spatial heterogeneity in lung cancer. TCRdb re-called the 5' RACE reads with MiXCR, one entry per CDR3 protein. This sample has 60,000 or so distinct CDR3 sequences; nearly 6.5% occur once, and the top ten carry 14% to 15%. The sample consisted of PBMCs, taken at surgery. The receptor source for this set is a female donor with early-stage non-small cell lung cancer. Both conserved end residues are part of each CDR3. D genes are given only for firm matches. Some rows have no size entry. The others give once, few or many, or a class for an expanded clone.

V,D,size,J,DNA,CDR3
TRBV12-3/TRBV12-4,.,many,TRBJ1-6,TGTGCCAGCAGTCAGACGGAGGCTAATTCACCCCTCCACTTT,CASSQTEANSPLHF
TRBV14,.,.,TRBJ2-2,TGTGCCAGCAGCTCGGACCGACCCACCGGGGAGCTGTTTTTT,CASSSDRPTGELFF
TRBV27,TRBD1,few,TRBJ1-5,TGTGCCAGCAGTTCAAAGAGGGACAGGGTGTATCAGCCCCAGCATTTT,CASSSKRDRVYQPQHF
TRBV5-1,.,many,TRBJ1-3,TGCGCCAGCAGCTTGATAGACTTCTCTGGAAACACCATATATTTT,CASSLIDFSGNTIYF
TRBV28,.,.,TRBJ1-5,TGTGCCAGCAGTTTTTTCGGGCGGCCCCAGCATTTT,CASSFFGRPQHF
TRBV11-2,TRBD2,many,TRBJ2-1,TGTGCCAGCAGCCCTGGACTAGCGGGAGAGGAGCAGTTCTTC,CASSPGLAGEEQFF
TRBV11-2,.,many,TRBJ2-3,TGTGCCAGCAGCCCCATAGGGTCCCCAGGGGATACGCAGTATTTT,CASSPIGSPGDTQYF
TRBV6-5,TRBD1,many,TRBJ1-1,TGTGCCAGCAGTTCGGGACAGTTGAACACTGAAGCTTTCTTT,CASSSGQLNTEAFF
TRBV12-3/TRBV12-4,.,few,TRBJ2-1,TGTGCCAGCAGTCCAAGGAGGGGAGGCTACAATGAGCAGTTCTTC,CASSPRRGGYNEQFF
TRBV12-3/TRBV12-4,TRBD1,many,TRBJ2-7,TGTGCCAGCAGTTCGTCCAGGGGGCGGAACGAGCAGTACTTC,CASSSSRGRNEQYF
TRBV27,TRBD1,few,TRBJ2-7,TGTGCCAGCAGTTTAAAAGGGGACAGCTCAGGTTACGAGCAGTACTTC,CASSLKGDSSGYEQYF
TRBV12-3/TRBV12-4,.,many,TRBJ2-6,TGTGCCAGCAGTTTTGGGGCTGGGGCCAACGTCCTGACTTTC,CASSFGAGANVLTF
TRBV7-9,.,many,TRBJ1-4,TGTGCCAGCAGCTTCCAGGGCAGCAATGAAAAACTGTTTTTT,CASSFQGSNEKLFF
TRBV4-1,TRBD1,.,TRBJ1-2,TGCGCCAGCAGCCTTGGTCAGGCAGGGGGCATCTATGGCTACACCTTC,CASSLGQAGGIYGYTF
TRBV7-9,.,.,TRBJ2-7,TGTGCCAGCAGCTCCGGGACCTACGAGCAGTACTTC,CASSSGTYEQYF
TRBV7-2,.,.,TRBJ2-5,TGTGCCAGCAGCCAGGACGGACGAAACCAAGAGACCCAGTACTTC,CASSQDGRNQETQYF
TRBV20-1,.,many,TRBJ2-2,TGCAGTGCTAGTGGGACTGGGGAGCTGTTTTTT,CSASGTGELFF
TRBV21-1,.,many,TRBJ2-3,TGTGCCGGAGGGGGGGGCATAGATACGCAGTATTTT,CAGGGGIDTQYF
TRBV2,TRBD2,many,TRBJ2-3,TGTGCCAGCAGTGAAGAAGCGGGGGGCACAGATACGCAGTATTTT,CASSEEAGGTDTQYF
TRBV19,.,.,TRBJ2-4,TGTGCCAGTAACGGACAGCAAAACATTCAGTACTTC,CASNGQQNIQYF
TRBV5-1,TRBD2,many,TRBJ2-1,TGCGCCAGCGCTCTAGCGGGACTATACAATGAGCAGTTCTTC,CASALAGLYNEQFF
TRBV10-3,TRBD1,many,TRBJ1-1,TGTGCCATCAGTGTTATTGCGGGACAGGGAAGCATGAACACTGAAGCTTTCTTT,CAISVIAGQGSMNTEAFF
TRBV12-5,.,many,TRBJ1-1,TGTGCTAGTGGTTTGGTAGGCGGAGGGTTAAGAAGAGCTTTCTTT,CASGLVGGGLRRAFF
TRBV7-3,TRBD2,.,TRBJ2-2,TGTGCCAGCAGCCCCCTAGCGGGAGGTGGCACCGGGGAGCTGTTTTTT,CASSPLAGGGTGELFF
TRBV20-1,.,.,TRBJ1-1,TGCAGTGCGTCTGGGGCCTACACTGAAGCTTTCTTT,CSASGAYTEAFF
TRBV24-1,TRBD1,.,TRBJ2-5,TGTGCCACCAGTGATTTGGGGGACAGCCAAGAGACCCAGTACTTC,CATSDLGDSQETQYF
TRBV9,.,.,TRBJ1-2,TGTGCCAGCAGCGTAGGACAGGCGCATGGCTACACCTTC,CASSVGQAHGYTF
TRBV5-1,.,few,TRBJ2-2,TGCGCCAGCCGATTTGCGCAGGGGAACACCGGGGAGCTGTTTTTT,CASRFAQGNTGELFF
TRBV20-1,.,.,TRBJ1-2,TGCAGTGCTAGCGTCACCCGGTCTCTCTATGGCTACACCTTC,CSASVTRSLYGYTF
TRBV28,.,many,TRBJ2-1,TGTGCCAGCAGTTTATCACCGAACAATGAGCAGTTCTTC,CASSLSPNNEQFF
TRBV24-1,TRBD1,few,TRBJ2-2,TGTGCCACCAGTGATTCGGACAGGGCGAACACCGGGGAGCTGTTTTTT,CATSDSDRANTGELFF
TRBV10-3,TRBD2,many,TRBJ2-1,TGTGCCATCAGCCCGGGACTAGCGGGAGCGGGCAATGAGCAGTTCTTC,CAISPGLAGAGNEQFF
TRBV18,.,many,TRBJ1-1,TGTGCCAGCTCACTGACCGGGGGGAACACTGAAGCTTTCTTT,CASSLTGGNTEAFF
TRBV5-1,TRBD2,many,TRBJ2-3,TGCGCCAGCAGCTCCGGACTAGCGGGGGGTAGGACAGATACGCAGTATTTT,CASSSGLAGGRTDTQYF
TRBV14,.,.,TRBJ1-1,TGTGCCAGCAGCCAGGGCTCTGAAGCTTTCTTT,CASSQGSEAFF
TRBV3-1,.,many,TRBJ1-6,TGTGCCAGCAGCCGGGGGGGGGACCCCTATAATTCACCCCTCCACTTT,CASSRGGDPYNSPLHF
TRBV2,.,.,TRBJ1-6,TGTGTCAGCAGTGGGGGCAGGGCATATAATTCACCCCTCCACTTT,CVSSGGRAYNSPLHF
TRBV12-3/TRBV12-4,.,.,TRBJ1-5,TGTGCCAGCACCAGGGACCGACCGAATCAGCCCCAGCATTTT,CASTRDRPNQPQHF
TRBV6-4,.,many,TRBJ1-1,TGTGCCAGCAGTGACAGCTCAGATGGAAGCACTGAAGCTTTCTTT,CASSDSSDGSTEAFF
TRBV10-2,TRBD2,few,TRBJ2-6,TGCGCCACCTCCCGGGGACTAGCGGGAGCAGGGGCCAACGTCCTGACTTTC,CATSRGLAGAGANVLTF
TRBV10-2,.,many,TRBJ2-3,TGCGCCAGCAGTAGAGGGGCCCGAGATACGCAGTATTTT,CASSRGARDTQYF
TRBV11-2,.,.,TRBJ2-1,TGTGCCAGCAGCCCCTCCCCACAGCGGAGCTCCTACAATGAGCAGTTCTTC,CASSPSPQRSSYNEQFF
TRBV3-1,TRBD1,.,TRBJ2-7,TGTGCCAGCCGGGACAGCAGCTACGAGCAGTACTTC,CASRDSSYEQYF
TRBV20-1,.,many,TRBJ2-1,TGCAGTGCTAGAGACGTTAGCCATTCGAAGAATGAGCAGTTCTTC,CSARDVSHSKNEQFF
TRBV12-3/TRBV12-4,.,.,TRBJ1-4,TGTGCCAGCAGTCGACAGAAGGGTGAAAAACTGTTTTTT,CASSRQKGEKLFF
TRBV5-1,.,many,TRBJ1-1,TGCGCCAGCAGCTTGGAAGGGACAAACATAAACACTGAAGCTTTCTTT,CASSLEGTNINTEAFF